These 5 T cell receptor beta chains were sequenced from one sample in a study of T cells in Graves' hyperthyroidism and ophthalmopathy. Amplified TCR beta CDR3 regions came from RNA transcripts. The study used the HTBI primer set for a first-round RT-PCR of the TCR CDR3. TCRdb reprocessed the multiplex PCR reads via MiXCR and lists one record per CDR3 protein. The sample lists about 600,000 distinct CDR3 sequences; 13% to 15% were seen once. The sample comprised blood. These receptors originate from a woman between 18 and 30 years old with Graves' ophthalmopathy.

This clonotype appeared many times. This chain connects TRBV27 to TRBJ2-7; 8 bases line up with TRBD2. The germline CDR1 and CDR2 sequences are MNHEY and SMNVEV (reference sequence). V shed 6 bases, J shed 2 bases, and the junction held 6 bases outside the gene matches. The length of the CDR3 is 14 residues. The CDR3 sequence is CASSPSGLAYEQYF. For the CDR3, the DNA is TGTGCCAGCAGCCCTAGCGGGCTAGCCTACGAGCAGTACTTC.

The chain couples TRBV5-4 to TRBJ1-2; possibly TRBD1 for D (6 bases). The CDR3 is 15 residues long. The germline V gene encodes CDR1 SGHNT and CDR2 YYREEE (reference sequence). The V end lost 0 bases, the J end lost 5 bases, and 14 bases lay between the germline ends. The CDR3 reads CASSLVSTGQYGYTF. The CDR3 DNA reads TGTGCCAGCAGCTTGGTCTCGACAGGCCAATATGGCTACACCTTC.

Many counts were recorded for this clonotype. The CDR3 DNA reads as TGCGCCAGCAGCTGGGCCCAGAACACTGAAGCTTTCTTT. Amino acid sequence: CASSWAQNTEAFF. The V and J genes are TRBV5-1 and TRBJ1-1; D unresolved. V lost 3 bases and J lost 1, with 7 bases in between. From germline, CDR1 is SGHRS and CDR2 YFSETQ. This CDR3 is built from 13 residues.

The V and J genes are TRBV6-1 and TRBJ1-2; TRBD1 agrees at 11 bases. The CDR3 has 13 amino acids. Trimming cost V 11 bases and J 7 bases; bases outside gene matches: 9. The germline CDR1 and CDR2 sequences are MNHNS and SASEGT. CDR3 coding DNA: TGTGCCGGAGGGGACAGGGGGAAGATTGGCTACACCTTC. Its protein is CAGGDRGKIGYTF.

The V gene is TRBV18, the J gene TRBJ2-7, with 9 bases matching TRBD2. CDR3 length: 17 amino acids. CDR1 and CDR2 (germline): KGHSH, LQKENI. V shed 6 bases, J shed 0 bases, and the junction held 12 bases outside the gene matches. The CDR3 loop reads CASSPTGLARGSYEQYF. The CDR3 DNA sequence: TGTGCCAGCTCCCCCACAGGACTAGCGAGAGGCTCCTACGAGCAGTACTTC.